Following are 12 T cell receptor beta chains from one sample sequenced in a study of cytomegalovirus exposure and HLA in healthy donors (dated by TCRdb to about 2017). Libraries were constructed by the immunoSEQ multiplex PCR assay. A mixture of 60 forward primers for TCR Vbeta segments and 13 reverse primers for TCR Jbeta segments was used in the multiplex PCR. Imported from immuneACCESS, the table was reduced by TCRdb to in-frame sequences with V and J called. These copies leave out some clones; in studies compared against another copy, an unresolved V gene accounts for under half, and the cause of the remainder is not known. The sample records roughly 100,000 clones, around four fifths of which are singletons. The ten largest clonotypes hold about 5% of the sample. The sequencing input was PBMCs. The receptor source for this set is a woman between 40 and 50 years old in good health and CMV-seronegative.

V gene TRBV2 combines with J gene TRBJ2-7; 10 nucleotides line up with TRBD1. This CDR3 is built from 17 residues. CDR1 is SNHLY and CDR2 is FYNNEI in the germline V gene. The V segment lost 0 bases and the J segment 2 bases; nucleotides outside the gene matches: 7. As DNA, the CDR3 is TGTGCCAGCAGTGAAGCACGAGGGACAGGGGTCACCTACGAGCAGTACTTC. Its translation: CASSEARGTGVTYEQYF.

CDR3 DNA sequence: TGTGCCAGCAACCTGGGGGGTACTGAATCACCCCTCCACTTT. This gives the protein CASNLGGTESPLHF. V and J are TRBV27 and TRBJ1-6; a possible D gene is TRBD1 (5 bases). The germline gives CDR1 MNHEY, CDR2 SMNVEV (reference sequence). CDR3 length equals 14 residues. Trimming stripped 7 bases from V and 10 bases from J, with 17 bases between.

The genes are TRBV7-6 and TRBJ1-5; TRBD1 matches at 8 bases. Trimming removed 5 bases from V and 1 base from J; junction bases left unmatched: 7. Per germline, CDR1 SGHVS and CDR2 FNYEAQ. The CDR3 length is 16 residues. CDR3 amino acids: CASSPGQGMSNQPQHF. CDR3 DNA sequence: TGTGCCAGCAGCCCCGGACAGGGAATGAGCAATCAGCCCCAGCATTTT.

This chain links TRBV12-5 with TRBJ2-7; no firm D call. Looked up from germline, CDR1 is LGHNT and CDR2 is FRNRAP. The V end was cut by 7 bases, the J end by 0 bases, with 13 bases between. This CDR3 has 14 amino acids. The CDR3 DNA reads TGTGCTAGTGTAATCCGGAGACGCTCCTACGAGCAGTACTTC. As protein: CASVIRRRSYEQYF.

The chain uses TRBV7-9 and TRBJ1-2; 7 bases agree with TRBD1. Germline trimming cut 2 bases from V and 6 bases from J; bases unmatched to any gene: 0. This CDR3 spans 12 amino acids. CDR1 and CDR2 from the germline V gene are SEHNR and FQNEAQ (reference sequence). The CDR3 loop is CASSLTGDGYTF. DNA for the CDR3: TGTGCCAGCAGCTTAACAGGGGATGGCTACACCTTC. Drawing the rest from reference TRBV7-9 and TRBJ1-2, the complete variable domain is DTGVSQNPRHKITKRGQNVTFRCDPISEHNRLYWYRQTLGQGPEFLTYFQNEAQLEKSRLLSDRFSAERPKGSFSTLEIQRTEQGDSAMYLCASSLTGDGYTFGSGTRLTVV.

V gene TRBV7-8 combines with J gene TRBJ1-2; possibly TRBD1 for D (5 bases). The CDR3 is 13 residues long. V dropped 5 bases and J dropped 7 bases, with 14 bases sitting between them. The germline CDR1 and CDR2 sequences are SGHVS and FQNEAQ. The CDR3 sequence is CASSGAPSVGYTF. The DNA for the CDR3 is TGTGCCAGCAGCGGGGCCCCTTCGGTTGGCTACACCTTC.

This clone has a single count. The CDR3 loop is CASQGDSYEQYF. The CDR3 region has the DNA TGTGCCAGCCAGGGGGACTCCTACGAGCAGTACTTC. The rearrangement uses TRBV7-9 and TRBJ2-7; 7 nucleotides align to TRBD1. V was clipped by 8 bases and J by 0 bases; unmatched bases: 1. CDR1 and CDR2 from the germline V gene are SEHNR and FQNEAQ (reference sequence). The CDR3 contains 12 residues.

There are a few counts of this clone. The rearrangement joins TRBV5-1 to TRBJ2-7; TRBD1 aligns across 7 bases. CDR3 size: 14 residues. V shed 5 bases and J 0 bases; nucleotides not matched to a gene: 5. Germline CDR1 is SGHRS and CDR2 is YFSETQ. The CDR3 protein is CASREQGISYEQYF. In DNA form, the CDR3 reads TGCGCCAGCAGAGAACAGGGGATCTCCTACGAGCAGTACTTC.

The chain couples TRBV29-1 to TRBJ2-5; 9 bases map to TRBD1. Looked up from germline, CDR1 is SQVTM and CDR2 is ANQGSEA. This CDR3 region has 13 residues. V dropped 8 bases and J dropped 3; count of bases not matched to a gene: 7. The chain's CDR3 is CSIGQGIKETQYF. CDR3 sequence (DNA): TGCAGCATTGGACAGGGGATCAAAGAGACCCAGTACTTC.

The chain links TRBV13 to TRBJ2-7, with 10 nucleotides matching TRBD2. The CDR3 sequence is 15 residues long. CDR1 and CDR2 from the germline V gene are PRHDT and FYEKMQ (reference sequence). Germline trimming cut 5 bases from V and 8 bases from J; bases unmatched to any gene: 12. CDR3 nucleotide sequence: TGTGCCAGCAGCCCCAGCCCTAGCGGGGGTTTCAAGCAGTACTTC. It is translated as CASSPSPSGGFKQYF.

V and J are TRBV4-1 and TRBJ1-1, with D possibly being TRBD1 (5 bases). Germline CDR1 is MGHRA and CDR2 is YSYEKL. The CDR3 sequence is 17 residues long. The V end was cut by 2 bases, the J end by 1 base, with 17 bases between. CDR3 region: CASSQRLNRFSNTEAFF. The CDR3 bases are TGCGCCAGCAGCCAACGATTAAACAGGTTCTCGAACACTGAAGCTTTCTTT.

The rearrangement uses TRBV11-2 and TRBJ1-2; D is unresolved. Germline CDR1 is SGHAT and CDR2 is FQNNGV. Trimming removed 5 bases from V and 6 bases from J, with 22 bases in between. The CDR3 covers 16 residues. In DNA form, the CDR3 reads TGTGCCAGCAGCCTGGAGGCGGACGTGGGCTTTAATGGCTACACCTTC. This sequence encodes CASSLEADVGFNGYTF.